One T cell receptor (beta chain) is described in this entry. The entry originates in a study of blood T cell repertoires in COVID-19. Across the study: Sites across the United States, Italy and Spain contributed samples from acute and convalescent COVID-19. The analysed material was cDNA or gDNA that came from T cells, B-cell-depleted T cells, or PBMCs.

Original processing methods: Amplified reference gene primers provided the basis for estimating nucleated cell counts. Using immunoSEQ multiplex PCR, the repertoire was profiled, and TCRdb retains in-frame clones only, with some absent. Clonal size and the V and J genes are those of that table, whereas D and trimming came from the DNA. The sample records about 52,000 clones, 85% to 90% being singletons. The specimen was peripheral blood. The sequence was obtained from a man between 65 and 80 years old with acute or convalescent COVID-19.

The chain's CDR3 is CATSRVAGYGYTF. In DNA form, the CDR3 reads TGTGCCACCAGCAGAGTTGCCGGCTATGGCTACACCTTC. The rearrangement links TRBV15 to TRBJ1-2; unclear D gene. The CDR3 extends over 13 amino acids. With 1 base removed from V and 4 bases from J, the gap between germline ends came to 7 bases. The germline CDR1 and CDR2 sequences are LNHNV and YYDKDF (reference sequence).